The 14 T cell receptor beta chains below come from one sample, sequenced in a study of blood T cell repertoires in COVID-19. TCRdb's table, derived via immunoSEQ multiplex PCR, lists solely in-frame clones and lacks some. The sample holds 200,000 to 250,000 clones, about 87% seen once. Sequenced sample: PBMCs or T cells enriched from blood (not recorded which). The receptors were gathered from a man between 18 and 29 years old with acute COVID-19.

This clone was counted only a few times. This sequence joins TRBV25-1 and TRBJ1-4; 7 positions match TRBD1. Germline CDR1 and CDR2: MGHDK and SYGVNS. The junction had 8 bases not matched to a gene; V was cut back by 3 bases and J by 10 bases. The CDR3 has 14 amino acids. As DNA, the CDR3 is TGTGCCAGCAGTGACAGAGGACAGGATCGAAAACTGTTTTTT. The encoded protein is CASSDRGQDRKLFF.

This clone was found once. The chain has TRBV6-2 or TRBV6-3 and TRBJ2-7; D not certain. The CDR3 sequence is 11 residues long. Trimming shortened V by 0 bases and J by 7 bases, and 4 bases separated the two germline ends. Per the germline V gene, CDR1 is MNHEY and CDR2 is SVGEGT. Here the CDR3 reads CASSYSREQYF. For the CDR3, the DNA is TGTGCCAGCAGTTACTCGAGGGAGCAGTACTTC.

Here the CDR3 DNA reads TGTGCCAGCAGCTTAGGAGCTGTCGGCGGGAGGGCCGATGAGCAGTTCTTC. Translating it yields CASSLGAVGGRADEQFF. The V and J genes are TRBV7-2 and TRBJ2-1; 9 bases agree with TRBD2. After removal of 1 base from V and 8 bases from J, the junction contained 12 bases not matched to a gene. Germline CDR1 reads SGHTA; CDR2 reads FQGNSA. This CDR3 spans 17 amino acids.

DNA for the CDR3: TGTGCCAGCAGCCCATGGGGGACAGGCTCAGATACGCAGTATTTT. This translates into CASSPWGTGSDTQYF. The V call is TRBV5-4, the J call TRBJ2-3, with 8 bases aligning to TRBD1. The CDR3 is 15 amino acids. Germline V gene sequence: CDR1 SGHNT, CDR2 YYREEE (reference sequence). V dropped 4 bases and J dropped 4; count of bases not matched to a gene: 8.

The chain is built from TRBV19 and TRBJ2-7, with TRBD2 matching over 12 bases. After removal of 3 bases from V and 6 bases from J, the junction contained 0 bases not matched to a gene. This CDR3 has 13 residues. Germline V gene lookup returns CDR1 LNHDA and CDR2 SQIVND (reference sequence). CDR3 nucleotide sequence: TGTGCCAGTAGTATGGGACTAGCGGGCGAGCAGTACTTC. Its translation is CASSMGLAGEQYF.

The gene calls are TRBV19 and TRBJ1-4; TRBD1 aligns across 7 bases. V trimming: 7 bases; J trimming: 0 bases; junction bases outside the gene matches: 5. The CDR3 is 15 residues long. CDR1 is LNHDA, CDR2 SQIVND, per germline (reference sequence). Here the CDR3 reads CASTPGTATNEKLFF. DNA for the CDR3: TGTGCCAGTACCCCTGGGACAGCAACTAATGAAAAACTGTTTTTT.

The rearrangement uses TRBV18 and TRBJ1-6; 10 bases map to TRBD1. V shed 3 bases, J shed 5 bases, and the junction held 4 bases outside the gene matches. CDR3 length equals 16 residues. Germline loops: CDR1 KGHSH, CDR2 LQKENI. CDR3 nucleotide sequence: TGTGCCAGCTCACCGGCCGGGACAGGGGATAATTCACCCCTCCACTTT. The encoded protein is CASSPAGTGDNSPLHF.

The rearrangement uses TRBV4-1 and TRBJ1-6; D is undetermined. The CDR3 length is 18 residues. With 4 bases removed from V and 0 bases from J, the gap between germline ends came to 16 bases. Germline lookup yields CDR1 MGHRA and CDR2 YSYEKL. The CDR3 DNA follows: TGCGCCAGCAGCCCTACTGAGATACAGAGCTCCTATAATTCACCCCTCCACTTT. It translates to CASSPTEIQSSYNSPLHF.

The chain links TRBV24-1 to TRBJ2-5; no firm D call. The CDR3 is 13 amino acids. Deletions cut 3 bases from V and 5 bases from J, with 9 bases between. Germline V gives CDR1 KGHDR, CDR2 SFDVKD. CDR3 sequence reads: CATSDGTSETQYF. Here the CDR3 DNA reads TGTGCCACCAGTGATGGTACGAGTGAGACCCAGTACTTC.

The chain carries TRBV30 and TRBJ1-6; D perhaps matches TRBD1 (5 bases). This CDR3 has 13 residues. Germline V gives CDR1 GTSNPN, CDR2 SVGIG (reference sequence). The V end was cut by 0 bases, the J end by 7 bases, with 7 bases between. The DNA of the CDR3 is TGTGCCTGGAGTGTACAGGAAAATTCACCCCTCCACTTT. Amino acid sequence: CAWSVQENSPLHF.

The J gene is TRBJ2-5, the V gene TRBV7-3; 11 bases map to TRBD2. V dropped 3 bases and J dropped 5; count of bases not matched to a gene: 2. CDR1 is SGHTA and CDR2 is FQGTGA in the germline V gene. This CDR3 spans 14 amino acids. The CDR3 DNA follows: TGTGCCAGCAGCTTTAGCGGGAGGGGTGAGACCCAGTACTTC. It yields the protein CASSFSGRGETQYF.

The gene calls are TRBV29-1 and TRBJ1-4; the D gene is possibly TRBD1 (6 bases). CDR1 SQVTM and CDR2 ANQGSEA come from the germline V gene. The CDR3 consists of 14 residues. V lost 4 bases and J lost 4, with 13 bases in between. The CDR3 DNA is TGCAGCGTTGCGGACAGCCCCGATAATGAAAAACTGTTTTTT. Protein: CSVADSPDNEKLFF.

J is TRBJ2-7 and V is TRBV27; tentatively, D is TRBD2 (6 bases). The germline V and J ends were trimmed by 8 bases and 3 bases, with 23 bases remaining between them. CDR3 size: 16 residues. Germline V gives CDR1 MNHEY, CDR2 SMNVEV (reference sequence). Here the CDR3 reads CASQALGGSSYYEQYF. The DNA for the CDR3 is TGTGCCAGCCAGGCCCTCGGGGGTAGCAGCTACTACGAGCAGTACTTC.

V gene TRBV15 combines with J gene TRBJ1-2, with D possibly matching TRBD1 (6 bases). Deletions cut 5 bases from V and 4 bases from J, with 14 bases between. Per the germline V gene, CDR1 is LNHNV and CDR2 is YYDKDF (reference sequence). The CDR3 totals 14 residues. CDR3: CATSAQDRLYGYTF. CDR3 sequence (DNA): TGTGCCACCAGCGCGCAAGACAGGCTCTATGGCTACACCTTC. The whole variable domain, remainder taken from reference TRBV15 and TRBJ1-2, is DAMVIQNPRYQVTQFGKPVTLSCSQTLNHNVMYWYQQKSSQAPKLLFHYYDKDFNNEADTPDNFQSRRPNTSFCFLDIRSPGLGDTAMYLCATSAQDRLYGYTFGSGTRLTVV.